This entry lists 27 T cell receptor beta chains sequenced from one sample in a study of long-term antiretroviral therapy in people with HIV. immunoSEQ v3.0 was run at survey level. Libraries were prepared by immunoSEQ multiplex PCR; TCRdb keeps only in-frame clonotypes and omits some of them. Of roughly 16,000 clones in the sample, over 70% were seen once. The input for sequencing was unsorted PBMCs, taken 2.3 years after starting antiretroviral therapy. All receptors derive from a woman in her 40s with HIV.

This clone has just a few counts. CDR3 residues: CASSLEKLFF. CDR3 nucleotide sequence: TGTGCCAGCAGTTTAGAAAAACTGTTTTTT. The chain uses TRBV27 and TRBJ1-4; D remains unclear. CDR3 length equals 10 residues. CDR1 and CDR2 from the germline V gene are MNHEY and SMNVEV (reference sequence). The V end lost 2 bases, the J end lost 8 bases, and 0 bases lay between the germline ends.

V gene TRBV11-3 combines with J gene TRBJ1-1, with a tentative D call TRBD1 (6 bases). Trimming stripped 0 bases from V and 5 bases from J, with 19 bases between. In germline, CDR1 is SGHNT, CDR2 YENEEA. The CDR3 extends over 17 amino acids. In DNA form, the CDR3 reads TGTGCCAGCAGCTTAGATACAATCGGGGGGCGGAGGACTGAAGCTTTCTTT. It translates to CASSLDTIGGRRTEAFF.

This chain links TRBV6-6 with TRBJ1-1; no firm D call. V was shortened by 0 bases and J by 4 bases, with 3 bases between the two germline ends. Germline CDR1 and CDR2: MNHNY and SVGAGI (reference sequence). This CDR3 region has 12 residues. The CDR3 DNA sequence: TGTGCCAGCAGTTACTCTACCACTGAAGCTTTCTTT. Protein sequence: CASSYSTTEAFF.

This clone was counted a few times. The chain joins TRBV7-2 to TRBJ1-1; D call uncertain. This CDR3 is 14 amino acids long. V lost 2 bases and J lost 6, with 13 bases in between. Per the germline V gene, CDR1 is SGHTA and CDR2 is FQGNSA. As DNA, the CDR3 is TGTGCCAGCAGCTTAATGTTGGTAGCCGCTGAAGCTTTCTTT. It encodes CASSLMLVAAEAFF.

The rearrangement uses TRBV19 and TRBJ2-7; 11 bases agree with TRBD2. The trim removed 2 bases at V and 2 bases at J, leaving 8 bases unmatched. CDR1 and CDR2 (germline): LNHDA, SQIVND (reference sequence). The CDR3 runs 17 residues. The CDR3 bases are TGTGCCAGTAGTATACTATCCGGGACTAGCGGACCCTACGAGCAGTACTTC. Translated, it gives CASSILSGTSGPYEQYF.

This CDR3 is CASDDSGRWYQETQYF. DNA for the CDR3: TGTGCCAGCGATGATAGCGGGAGGTGGTATCAAGAGACCCAGTACTTC. The genes are TRBV6-6 and TRBJ2-5; 10 bases fit TRBD2. Germline CDR1 reads MNHNY; CDR2 reads SVGAGI (reference sequence). The CDR3 extends over 16 amino acids. With V trimmed by 8 bases and J by 2 bases, 11 bases remained unmatched.

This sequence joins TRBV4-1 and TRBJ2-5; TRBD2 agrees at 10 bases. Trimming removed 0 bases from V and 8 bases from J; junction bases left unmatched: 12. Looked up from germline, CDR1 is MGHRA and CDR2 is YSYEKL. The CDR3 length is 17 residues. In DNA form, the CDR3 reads TGCGCCAGCAGCCAAGACAAGTTGCGACTAGCGGGCTCAACCCAGTACTTC. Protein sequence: CASSQDKLRLAGSTQYF.

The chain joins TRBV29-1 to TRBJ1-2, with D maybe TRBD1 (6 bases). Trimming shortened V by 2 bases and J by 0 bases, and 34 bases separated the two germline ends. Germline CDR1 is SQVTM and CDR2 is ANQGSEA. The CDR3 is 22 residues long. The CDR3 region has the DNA TGCAGCGTTGAACTACGCCAGACAGAACGGGACAAAAGTCGCCTAACTAACTATGGCTACACCTTC. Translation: CSVELRQTERDKSRLTNYGYTF.

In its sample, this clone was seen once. The CDR3 DNA sequence: TGCGCCAGCAGCTTGGGGGCTAGCGGGGGTGGAGATACGCAGTATTTT. It specifies CASSLGASGGGDTQYF. This chain joins TRBV5-1 and TRBJ2-3; TRBD2 matches 10 bases. V shed 0 bases, J shed 5 bases, and the junction held 6 bases outside the gene matches. The CDR3 spans 16 residues. The germline V gene has CDR1 SGHRS and CDR2 YFSETQ.

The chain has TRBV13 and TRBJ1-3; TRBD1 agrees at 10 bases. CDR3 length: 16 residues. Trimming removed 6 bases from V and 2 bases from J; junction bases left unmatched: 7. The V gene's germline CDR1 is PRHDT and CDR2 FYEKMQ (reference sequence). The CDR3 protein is CASSYSGQGTGNTIYF. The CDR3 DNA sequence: TGTGCCAGCAGTTACTCGGGACAGGGGACTGGAAACACCATATATTTT.

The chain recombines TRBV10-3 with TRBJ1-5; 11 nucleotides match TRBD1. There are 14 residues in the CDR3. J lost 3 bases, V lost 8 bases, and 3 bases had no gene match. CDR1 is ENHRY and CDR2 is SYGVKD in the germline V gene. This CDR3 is CAIGTGGFNQPQHF. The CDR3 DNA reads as TGTGCCATCGGGACAGGGGGGTTCAATCAGCCCCAGCATTTT.

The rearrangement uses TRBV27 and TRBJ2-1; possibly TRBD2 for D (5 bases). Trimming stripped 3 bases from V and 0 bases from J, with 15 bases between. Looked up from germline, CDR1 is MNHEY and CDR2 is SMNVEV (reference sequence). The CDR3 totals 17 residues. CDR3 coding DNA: TGTGCCAGCAGTTTGGCGGAAGCGGCTTACTCCTACAATGAGCAGTTCTTC. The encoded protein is CASSLAEAAYSYNEQFF.

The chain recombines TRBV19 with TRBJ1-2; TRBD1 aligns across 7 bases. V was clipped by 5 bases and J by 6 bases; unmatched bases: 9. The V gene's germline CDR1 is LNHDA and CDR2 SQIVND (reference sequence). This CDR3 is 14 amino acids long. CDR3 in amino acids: CASSQLQGSHGYTF. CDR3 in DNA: TGTGCCAGTAGTCAGCTACAGGGGTCCCATGGCTACACCTTC. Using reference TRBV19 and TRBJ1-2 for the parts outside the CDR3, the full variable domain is DGGITQSPKYLFRKEGQNVTLSCEQNLNHDAMYWYRQDPGQGLRLIYYSQIVNDFQKGDIAEGYSVSREKKESFPLTVTSAQKNPTAFYLCASSQLQGSHGYTFGSGTRLTVV.

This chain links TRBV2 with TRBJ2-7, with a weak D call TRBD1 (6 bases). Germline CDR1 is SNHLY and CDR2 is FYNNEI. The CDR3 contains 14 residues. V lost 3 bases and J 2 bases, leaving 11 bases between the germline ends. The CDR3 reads CASSEAGVTYEQYF. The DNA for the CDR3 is TGTGCCAGCAGTGAGGCAGGGGTAACCTACGAGCAGTACTTC.

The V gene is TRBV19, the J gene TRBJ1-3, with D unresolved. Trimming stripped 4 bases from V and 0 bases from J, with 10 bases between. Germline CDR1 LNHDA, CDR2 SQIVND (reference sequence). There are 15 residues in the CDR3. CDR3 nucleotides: TGTGCCAGTAGTAGTTGGGGATACTCTGGAAACACCATATATTTT. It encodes CASSSWGYSGNTIYF.

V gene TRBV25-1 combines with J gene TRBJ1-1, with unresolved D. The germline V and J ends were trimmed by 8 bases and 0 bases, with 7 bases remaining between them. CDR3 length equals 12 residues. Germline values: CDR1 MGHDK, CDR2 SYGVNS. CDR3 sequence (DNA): TGTGCCAGCCGCACGATGAACACTGAAGCTTTCTTT. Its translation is CASRTMNTEAFF.

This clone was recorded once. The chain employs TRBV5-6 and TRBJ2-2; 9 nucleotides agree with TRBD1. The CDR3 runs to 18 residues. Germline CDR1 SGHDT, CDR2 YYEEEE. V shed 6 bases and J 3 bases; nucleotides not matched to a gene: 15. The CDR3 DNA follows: TGTGCCAGCAACTGGGCTACAGGGGGCAGAACATACACCGGGGAGCTGTTTTTT. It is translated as CASNWATGGRTYTGELFF.

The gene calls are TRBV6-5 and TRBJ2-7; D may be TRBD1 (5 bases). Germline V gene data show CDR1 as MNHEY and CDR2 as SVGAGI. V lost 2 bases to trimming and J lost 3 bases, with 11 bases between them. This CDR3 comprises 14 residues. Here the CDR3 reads CASSYQGLNYEQYF. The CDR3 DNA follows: TGTGCCAGCAGTTACCAGGGCCTAAACTACGAGCAGTACTTC.

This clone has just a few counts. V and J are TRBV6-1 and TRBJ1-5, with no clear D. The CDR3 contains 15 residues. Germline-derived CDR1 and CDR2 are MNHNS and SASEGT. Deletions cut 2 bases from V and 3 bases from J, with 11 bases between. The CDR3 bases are TGTGCCAGCAGTGAATATGTAGTGTCCAATCAGCCCCAGCATTTT. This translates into CASSEYVVSNQPQHF.

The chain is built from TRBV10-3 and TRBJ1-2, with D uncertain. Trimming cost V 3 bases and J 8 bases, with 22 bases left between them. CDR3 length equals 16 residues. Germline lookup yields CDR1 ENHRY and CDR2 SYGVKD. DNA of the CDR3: TGTGCCATCAGTGATGATCGGTTGACGCGGACGGCCGGCTACACCTTC. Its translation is CAISDDRLTRTAGYTF.

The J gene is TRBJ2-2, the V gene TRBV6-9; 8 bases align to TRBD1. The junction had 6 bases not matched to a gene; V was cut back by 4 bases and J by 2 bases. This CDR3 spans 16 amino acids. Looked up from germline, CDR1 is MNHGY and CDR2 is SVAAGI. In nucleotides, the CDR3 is TGTGCCAGCAGTTCGACAGGGGCCGCCAACACCGGGGAGCTGTTTTTT. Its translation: CASSSTGAANTGELFF.

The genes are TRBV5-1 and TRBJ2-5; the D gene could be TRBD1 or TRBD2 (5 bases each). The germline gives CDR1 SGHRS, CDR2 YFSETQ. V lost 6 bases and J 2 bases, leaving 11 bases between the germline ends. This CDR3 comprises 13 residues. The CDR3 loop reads CASKRGSQETQYF. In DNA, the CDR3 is TGCGCCAGCAAGAGGGGCTCACAAGAGACCCAGTACTTC.

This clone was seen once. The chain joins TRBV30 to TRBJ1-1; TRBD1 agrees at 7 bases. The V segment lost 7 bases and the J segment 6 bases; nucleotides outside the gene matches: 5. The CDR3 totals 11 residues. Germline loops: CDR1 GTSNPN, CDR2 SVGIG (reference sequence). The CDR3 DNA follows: TGTGCCTTGACAGGGTGGCCTGAAGCTTTCTTT. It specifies CALTGWPEAFF.

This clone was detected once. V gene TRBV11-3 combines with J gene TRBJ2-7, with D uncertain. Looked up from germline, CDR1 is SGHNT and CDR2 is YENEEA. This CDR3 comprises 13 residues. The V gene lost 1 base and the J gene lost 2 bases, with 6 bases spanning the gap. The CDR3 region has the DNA TGTGCCAGCAGCTTAGGACCAGCCTACGAGCAGTACTTC. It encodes CASSLGPAYEQYF.

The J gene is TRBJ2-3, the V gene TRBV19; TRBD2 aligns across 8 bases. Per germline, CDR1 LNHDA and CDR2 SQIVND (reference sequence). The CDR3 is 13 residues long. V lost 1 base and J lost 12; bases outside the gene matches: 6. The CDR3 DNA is TGTGCCAGTAGTATAGCTAGCGGGCCTTCCCAGTATTTT. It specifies CASSIASGPSQYF.

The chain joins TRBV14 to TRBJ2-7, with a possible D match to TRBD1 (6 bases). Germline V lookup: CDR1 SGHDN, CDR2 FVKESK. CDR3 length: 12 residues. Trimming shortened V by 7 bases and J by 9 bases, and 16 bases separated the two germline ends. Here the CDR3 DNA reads TGTGCCAGCACCTCAGGGGTGGGATGGCAGTACTTC. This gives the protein CASTSGVGWQYF.

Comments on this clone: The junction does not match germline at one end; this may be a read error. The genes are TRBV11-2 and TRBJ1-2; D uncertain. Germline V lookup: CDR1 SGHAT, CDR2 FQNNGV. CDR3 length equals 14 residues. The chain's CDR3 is CASSLVHPGLGYTF. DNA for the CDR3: TGTGCCAGCAGTTTAGTGCATCCAGGACTCGGCTACACCTTC.